Listed here is a single T cell receptor (beta chain). The CDR3 sequence is 16 residues long. Germline V gene data show CDR1 as SGHVS and CDR2 as FQNEAQ. The entry originates in a study of T cells expressing NK-cell markers. TCRdb re-called the 5' RACE reads and catalogs CDR3 proteins one per entry, DNA excluded. The sample has 500,000 to 700,000 distinct CDR3 sequences. V gene TRBV7-8 combines with J gene TRBJ2-3; the D gene TCRdb calls, TRBD2, cannot be checked with no DNA. The sequencing input was blood T cells: a sorted CD56 or NKG2C T cell subset, CD4+ or CD8+ T cells, or bulk PBMC T cells (not recorded which). This clonotype originated in a man aged 18 to 29 in good health. This chain's CDR3 is CASSARTSGRVDTQYF.